Following are 20 T cell receptor beta chains from one sample sequenced in a study of blood T cell repertoires in COVID-19. Assay used: immunoSEQ multiplex PCR; TCRdb lists only in-frame clones, some missing. The sample carries 29,000 or so clones, 75% to 90% recorded once. Sequences were obtained from peripheral blood. Every receptor here comes from a man between 60 and 75 years old with acute or convalescent COVID-19.

The V call is TRBV19, the J call TRBJ2-7; no clear D. This CDR3 spans 14 amino acids. V lost 7 bases and J lost 2, with 15 bases in between. CDR1 and CDR2 from the germline V gene are LNHDA and SQIVND (reference sequence). This CDR3 reads CASTPSPPAYEQYF. CDR3 coding DNA: TGTGCCAGTACTCCATCCCCCCCAGCCTACGAGCAGTACTTC.

J is TRBJ2-1 and V is TRBV2, with 9 nucleotides matching TRBD2. Per the germline V gene, CDR1 is SNHLY and CDR2 is FYNNEI. Germline trimming cut 8 bases from V and 5 bases from J; bases unmatched to any gene: 10. The CDR3 consists of 15 residues. The CDR3 loop is CASGDSTSGDNEQFF. Written as DNA, the CDR3 is TGTGCCAGCGGCGATTCGACTAGCGGCGACAATGAGCAGTTCTTC.

V gene TRBV6-5 combines with J gene TRBJ2-7; possible D gene TRBD1, 5 bases. Per the germline V gene, CDR1 is MNHEY and CDR2 is SVGAGI. The CDR3 loop spans 15 amino acids. The V end was cut by 2 bases, the J end by 0 bases, with 11 bases between. DNA for the CDR3: TGTGCCAGCAGTTACGATGCAGGGTTCTCCTACGAGCAGTACTTC. Amino acids: CASSYDAGFSYEQYF.

The V and J genes are TRBV5-1 and TRBJ1-2; TRBD1 matches at 8 bases. The junction had 9 bases not matched to a gene; V was cut back by 0 bases and J by 8 bases. The germline gives CDR1 SGHRS, CDR2 YFSETQ. The CDR3 has 15 residues. The CDR3 nucleotides read TGCGCCAGCAGCTTGGACGGACAGGGAGGTGGCGGCTACACCTTC. Residues: CASSLDGQGGGGYTF.

The rearrangement links TRBV28 to TRBJ2-5; 7 bases agree with TRBD1. Germline assignment: CDR1 MDHEN and CDR2 SYDVKM. This CDR3 comprises 14 residues. The ends lost 1 base at V and 5 bases at J; junction bases unmatched: 4. CDR3 DNA sequence: TGTGCCAGCAGTTTATCACAGGGGCGGGAGACCCAGTACTTC. Translated, it gives CASSLSQGRETQYF.

CDR3 in amino acids: CASSPLKTASSYNEQFF. CDR3 in DNA: TGTGCCAGCTCACCACTGAAGACGGCTAGTTCCTACAATGAGCAGTTCTTC. The chain is built from TRBV18 and TRBJ2-1, with D unclear. V was shortened by 1 base and J by 1 base, with 14 bases between the two germline ends. The CDR3 runs to 17 residues. Germline CDR1 KGHSH, CDR2 LQKENI.

V gene TRBV5-1 combines with J gene TRBJ1-2, with 8 bases fitting TRBD1. The CDR3 is 15 residues long. The germline V gene has CDR1 SGHRS and CDR2 YFSETQ. Trimming at V came to 0 bases and at J to 4 bases, leaving 5 bases not matched to a gene. CDR3 protein: CASSLADRVGYGYTF. CDR3 bases: TGCGCCAGCAGCTTGGCGGACAGGGTAGGCTATGGCTACACCTTC. Full variable domain (rest looked up from reference TRBV5-1 and TRBJ1-2): KAGVTQTPRYLIKTRGQQVTLSCSPISGHRSVSWYQQTPGQGLQFLFEYFSETQRNKGNFPGRFSGRQFSNSRSEMNVSTLELGDSALYLCASSLADRVGYGYTFGSGTRLTVV.

The chain uses TRBV10-3 and TRBJ2-7; 10 positions match TRBD2. CDR1 and CDR2 from the germline V gene are ENHRY and SYGVKD. The CDR3 is 15 residues long. Trimming at V came to 0 bases and at J to 6 bases, leaving 5 bases not matched to a gene. In nucleotides, the CDR3 is TGTGCCATCAGTGAGTCCCTAGCGGGAGTTGGCGAGCAGTACTTC. This translates into CAISESLAGVGEQYF.

This chain joins TRBV28 and TRBJ1-2, with 8 bases that match TRBD1. The V and J ends lost 5 bases and 0 bases, in that order; junction bases with no gene match: 5. Germline values: CDR1 MDHEN, CDR2 SYDVKM. The CDR3 contains 15 residues. The CDR3 region has the DNA TGTGCCAGCAGTCCCGGACAGGGTTCTAACTATGGCTACACCTTC. Its protein is CASSPGQGSNYGYTF.

The chain combines TRBV7-2 with TRBJ2-2; 9 bases align to TRBD1. The ends lost 11 bases at V and 4 bases at J; junction bases unmatched: 5. This CDR3 is 13 amino acids long. Germline CDR1 reads SGHTA; CDR2 reads FQGNSA. The CDR3 nucleotides read TGTGCCTCAGCGACAGGGGGCACCGGGGAGCTGTTTTTT. Translation gives CASATGGTGELFF.

The rearrangement links TRBV6-5 to TRBJ1-3, with D perhaps TRBD1 (6 bases). Germline CDR1 and CDR2: MNHEY and SVGAGI. Trimming cost V 4 bases and J 4 bases, with 11 bases left between them. The CDR3 contains 14 residues. CDR3 DNA sequence: TGTGCCAGCAGTTCCTGGGACATAGGAAACACCATATATTTT. This codes for CASSSWDIGNTIYF.

The genes are TRBV7-2 and TRBJ2-5; 9 nucleotides line up with TRBD2. CDR1 is SGHTA and CDR2 is FQGNSA in the germline V gene. Unmatched junction bases numbered 10, after V lost 0 bases and J lost 2 bases. CDR3 size: 18 residues. The DNA for the CDR3 is TGTGCCAGCAGCTTAGCGGCCCCGGCGGGAGGGCCACAAGAGACCCAGTACTTC. The encoded protein is CASSLAAPAGGPQETQYF.

This clone occurred once. The chain uses TRBV5-1 and TRBJ2-1; no clear D gene. The V gene lost 2 bases and the J gene lost 4 bases, with 13 bases spanning the gap. The CDR3 extends over 15 amino acids. CDR1 SGHRS and CDR2 YFSETQ come from the germline V gene. The CDR3 nucleotides read TGCGCCAGCAGCTTAGGATTAGCCTCTTACAATGAGCAGTTCTTC. It specifies CASSLGLASYNEQFF.

The gene calls are TRBV7-6 and TRBJ2-2; 10 bases map to TRBD2. The germline V gene has CDR1 SGHVS and CDR2 FNYEAQ. J gave up 7 bases and V 0 bases, and 5 bases lay outside the gene matches. CDR3 length equals 16 residues. The CDR3 DNA is TGTGCCAGCAGCTTAGCGGCTAGCGGGGGTCACGGGGAGCTGTTTTTT. This codes for CASSLAASGGHGELFF. Filled out from reference TRBV7-6 and TRBJ2-2, the complete variable domain reads GAGVSQSPRYKVTKRGQDVALRCDPISGHVSLYWYRQALGQGPEFLTYFNYEAQQDKSGLPNDRFSAERPEGSISTLTIQRTEQRDSAMYRCASSLAASGGHGELFFGEGSRLTVL.

This chain connects TRBV7-2 to TRBJ2-7; TRBD1 agrees at 10 bases. V dropped 5 bases and J dropped 5; count of bases not matched to a gene: 12. Germline-derived CDR1 and CDR2 are SGHTA and FQGNSA. The length of the CDR3 is 16 residues. The CDR3 spells CASSRVSTGGLNEQYF. DNA for the CDR3: TGTGCCAGCAGCCGCGTCTCGACAGGGGGCTTGAACGAGCAGTACTTC. Full variable domain (remainder filled in from reference TRBV7-2 and TRBJ2-7): GAGVSQSPSNKVTEKGKDVELRCDPISGHTALYWYRQSLGQGLEFLIYFQGNSAPDKSGLPSDRFSAERTGGSVSTLTIQRTQQEDSAVYLCASSRVSTGGLNEQYFGPGTRLTVT.

The rearrangement joins TRBV4-2 to TRBJ2-1; D gene ambiguous. Germline values: CDR1 LGHNA, CDR2 YNFKEQ. CDR3 length equals 16 residues. The germline V and J ends were trimmed by 4 bases and 13 bases, with 26 bases remaining between them. In nucleotides, the CDR3 is TGTGCCAGCAGCCCACCCGGCAGGTTGGGCTCAACGATACAGTTCTTC. This encodes CASSPPGRLGSTIQFF.

V and J are TRBV11-3 and TRBJ2-3, with 8 nucleotides matching TRBD2. The CDR3 contains 14 residues. Looked up from germline, CDR1 is SGHNT and CDR2 is YENEEA. After removal of 5 bases from V and 5 bases from J, the junction contained 6 bases not matched to a gene. This CDR3 reads CASSGGGPIDTQYF. CDR3 nucleotides: TGTGCCAGCAGCGGCGGGGGGCCGATAGATACGCAGTATTTT.

The rearrangement uses TRBV15 and TRBJ1-5; 8 nucleotides align to TRBD1. The CDR3 has 15 residues. CDR1 is LNHNV and CDR2 is YYDKDF in the germline V gene (reference sequence). V was clipped by 1 base and J by 2 bases; unmatched bases: 1. The CDR3 nucleotides read TGTGCCACCAGCAGAGTACAGGGGGGCAATCAGCCCCAGCATTTT. Translated, it gives CATSRVQGGNQPQHF.

This chain uses TRBV24-1 with TRBJ2-3; D gene ambiguous. Germline V gene lookup returns CDR1 KGHDR and CDR2 SFDVKD. The V end was cut by 6 bases, the J end by 1 base, with 7 bases between. CDR3 length: 13 residues. CDR3 bases: TGTGCCACCAGTCTACCTGGCACAGATACGCAGTATTTT. Translation: CATSLPGTDTQYF.

V is TRBV6-5 and J is TRBJ1-6; D perhaps matches TRBD1 (5 bases). V was clipped by 6 bases and J by 5 bases, with 11 bases between them. The V gene's germline CDR1 is MNHEY and CDR2 SVGAGI. The CDR3 length is 14 residues. The CDR3 spells CASRPQVNNSPLHF. The CDR3 nucleotides read TGTGCCAGCAGGCCACAGGTTAATAATTCACCCCTCCACTTT.